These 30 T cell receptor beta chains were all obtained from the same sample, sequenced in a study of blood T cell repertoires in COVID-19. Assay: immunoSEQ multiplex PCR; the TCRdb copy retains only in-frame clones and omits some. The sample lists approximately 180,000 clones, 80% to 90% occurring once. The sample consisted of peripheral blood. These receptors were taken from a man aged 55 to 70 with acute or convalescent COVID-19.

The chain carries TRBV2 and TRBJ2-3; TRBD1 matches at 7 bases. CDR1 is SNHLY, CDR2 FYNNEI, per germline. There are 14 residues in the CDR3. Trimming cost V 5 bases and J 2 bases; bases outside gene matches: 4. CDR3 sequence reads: CASSWDRDTDTQYF. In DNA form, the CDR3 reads TGTGCCAGCAGTTGGGACAGAGACACAGATACGCAGTATTTT.

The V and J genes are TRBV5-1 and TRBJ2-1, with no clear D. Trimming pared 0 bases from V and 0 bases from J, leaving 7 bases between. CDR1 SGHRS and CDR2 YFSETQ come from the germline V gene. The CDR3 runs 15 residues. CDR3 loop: CASSLAHSSYNEQFF. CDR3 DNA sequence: TGCGCCAGCAGCTTGGCCCACAGCTCCTACAATGAGCAGTTCTTC.

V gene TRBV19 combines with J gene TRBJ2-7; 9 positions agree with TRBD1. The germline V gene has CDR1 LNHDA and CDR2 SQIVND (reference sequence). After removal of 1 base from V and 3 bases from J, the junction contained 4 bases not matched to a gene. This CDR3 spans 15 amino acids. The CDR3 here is CASSIGTGVFYEQYF. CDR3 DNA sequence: TGTGCCAGTAGTATAGGGACAGGGGTCTTCTACGAGCAGTACTTC.

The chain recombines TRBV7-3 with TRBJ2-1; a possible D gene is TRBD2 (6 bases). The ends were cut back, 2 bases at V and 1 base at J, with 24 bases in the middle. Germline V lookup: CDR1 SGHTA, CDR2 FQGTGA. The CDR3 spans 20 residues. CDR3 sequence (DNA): TGTGCCAGCAGCTTAGAAGGCCTCGGCGGGGCGGGAAAGTCCTACAATGAGCAGTTCTTC. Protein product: CASSLEGLGGAGKSYNEQFF.

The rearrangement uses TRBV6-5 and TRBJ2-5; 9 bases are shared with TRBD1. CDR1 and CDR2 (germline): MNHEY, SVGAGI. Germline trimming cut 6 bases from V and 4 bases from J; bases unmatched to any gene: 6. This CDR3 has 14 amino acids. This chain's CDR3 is CASRYTGGVETQYF. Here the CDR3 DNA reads TGTGCCAGCAGATATACAGGGGGCGTAGAGACCCAGTACTTC.

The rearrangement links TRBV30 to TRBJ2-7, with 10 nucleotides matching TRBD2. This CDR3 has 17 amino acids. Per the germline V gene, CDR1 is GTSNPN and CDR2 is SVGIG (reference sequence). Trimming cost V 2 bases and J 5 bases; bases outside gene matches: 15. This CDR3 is CAWSRVPTSGKRHEQYF. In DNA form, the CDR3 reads TGTGCCTGGAGTAGGGTTCCAACTAGCGGGAAACGCCACGAGCAGTACTTC.

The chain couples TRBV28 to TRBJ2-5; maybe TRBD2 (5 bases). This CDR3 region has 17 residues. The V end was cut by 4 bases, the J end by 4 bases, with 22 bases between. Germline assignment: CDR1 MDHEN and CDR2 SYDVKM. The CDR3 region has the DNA TGTGCCAGCAGTTCCCCGGGTGGGCGGGCGTTGGGAGAGACCCAGTACTTC. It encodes CASSSPGGRALGETQYF.

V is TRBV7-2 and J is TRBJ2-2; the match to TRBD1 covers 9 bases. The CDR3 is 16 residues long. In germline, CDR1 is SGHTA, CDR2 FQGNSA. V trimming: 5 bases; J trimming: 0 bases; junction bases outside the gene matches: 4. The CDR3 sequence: CASSPWTGANTGELFF. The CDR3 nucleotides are TGTGCCAGCAGCCCCTGGACAGGGGCGAACACCGGGGAGCTGTTTTTT.

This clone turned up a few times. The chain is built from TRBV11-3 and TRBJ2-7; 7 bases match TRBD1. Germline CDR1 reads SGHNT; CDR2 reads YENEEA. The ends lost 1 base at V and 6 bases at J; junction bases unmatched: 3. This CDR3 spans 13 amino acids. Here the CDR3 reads CASSLGYRGEQYF. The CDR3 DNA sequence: TGTGCCAGCAGCTTAGGGTACAGGGGCGAGCAGTACTTC.

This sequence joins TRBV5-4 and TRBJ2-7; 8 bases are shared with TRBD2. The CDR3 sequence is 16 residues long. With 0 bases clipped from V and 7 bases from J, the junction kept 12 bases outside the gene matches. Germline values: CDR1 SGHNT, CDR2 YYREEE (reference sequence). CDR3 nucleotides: TGTGCCAGCAGCTTGGGAGCGGGAGACGGAAGGGGGGAGCAGTACTTC. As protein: CASSLGAGDGRGEQYF.

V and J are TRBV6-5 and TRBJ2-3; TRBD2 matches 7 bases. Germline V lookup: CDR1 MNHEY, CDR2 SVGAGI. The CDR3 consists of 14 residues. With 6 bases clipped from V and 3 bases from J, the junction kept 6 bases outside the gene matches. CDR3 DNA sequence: TGTGCCAGCAGCGGACTAGTCGGAACAGATACGCAGTATTTT. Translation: CASSGLVGTDTQYF.

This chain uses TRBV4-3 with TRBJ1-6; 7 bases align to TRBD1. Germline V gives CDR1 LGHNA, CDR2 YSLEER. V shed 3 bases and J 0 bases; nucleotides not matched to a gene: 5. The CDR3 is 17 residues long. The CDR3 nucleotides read TGCGCCAGCAGCCAGACAGGGTCGAGCTCCTATAATTCACCCCTCCACTTT. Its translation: CASSQTGSSSYNSPLHF.

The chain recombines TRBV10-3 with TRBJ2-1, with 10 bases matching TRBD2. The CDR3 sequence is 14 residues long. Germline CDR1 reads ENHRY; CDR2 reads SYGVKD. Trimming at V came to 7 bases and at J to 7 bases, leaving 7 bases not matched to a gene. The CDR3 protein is CAITTSGQVNEQFF. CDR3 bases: TGTGCCATCACGACTAGCGGGCAGGTAAATGAGCAGTTCTTC.

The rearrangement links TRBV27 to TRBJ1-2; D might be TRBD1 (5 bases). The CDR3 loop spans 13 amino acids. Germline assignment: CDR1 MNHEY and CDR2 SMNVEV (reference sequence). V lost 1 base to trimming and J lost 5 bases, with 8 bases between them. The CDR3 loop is CASSLFPGYGYTF. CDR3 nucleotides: TGTGCCAGCAGTTTATTCCCAGGGTATGGCTACACCTTC.

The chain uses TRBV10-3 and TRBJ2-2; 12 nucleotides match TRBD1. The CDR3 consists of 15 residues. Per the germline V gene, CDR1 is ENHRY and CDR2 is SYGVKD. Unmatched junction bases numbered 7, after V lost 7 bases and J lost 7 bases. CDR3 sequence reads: CAINPGQGAFGELFF. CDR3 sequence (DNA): TGTGCCATCAATCCGGGACAGGGGGCGTTCGGGGAGCTGTTTTTT.

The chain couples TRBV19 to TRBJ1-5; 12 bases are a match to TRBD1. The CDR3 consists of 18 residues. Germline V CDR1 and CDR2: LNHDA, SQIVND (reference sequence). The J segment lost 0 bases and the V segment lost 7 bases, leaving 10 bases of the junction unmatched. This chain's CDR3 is CASNPGQGAAYSNQPQHF. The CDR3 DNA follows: TGTGCCAGTAATCCGGGACAGGGGGCCGCTTATAGCAATCAGCCCCAGCATTTT.

Written as DNA, the CDR3 is TGTGCTAGTGGTTTGGTAGTAGGGGGGGAGGCAGATACGCAGTATTTT. This codes for CASGLVVGGEADTQYF. This rearrangement joins TRBV12-5 to TRBJ2-3; maybe TRBD2 (7 bases). Germline CDR1 LGHNT, CDR2 FRNRAP. This CDR3 contains 16 residues. Trimming cost V 0 bases and J 4 bases, with 14 bases left between them.

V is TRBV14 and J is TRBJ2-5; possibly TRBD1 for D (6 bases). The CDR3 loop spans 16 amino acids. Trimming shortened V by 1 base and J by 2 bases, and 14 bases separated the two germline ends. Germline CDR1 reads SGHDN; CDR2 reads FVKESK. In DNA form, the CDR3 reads TGTGCCAGCAGCCAAGGGCTTGGACAGATTCAAGAGACCCAGTACTTC. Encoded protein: CASSQGLGQIQETQYF.

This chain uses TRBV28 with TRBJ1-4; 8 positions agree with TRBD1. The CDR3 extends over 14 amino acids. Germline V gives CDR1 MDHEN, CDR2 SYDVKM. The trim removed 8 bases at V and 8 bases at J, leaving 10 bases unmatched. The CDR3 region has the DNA TGTGCCAGCGGAAAGACAGGGGTTTACGAAAAACTGTTTTTT. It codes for CASGKTGVYEKLFF.

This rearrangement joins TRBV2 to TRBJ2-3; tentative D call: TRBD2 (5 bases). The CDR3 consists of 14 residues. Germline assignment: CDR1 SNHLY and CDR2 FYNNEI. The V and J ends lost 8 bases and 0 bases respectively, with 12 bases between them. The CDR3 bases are TGTGCCAGCCGGATGAGCGGTAGCACAGATACGCAGTATTTT. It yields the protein CASRMSGSTDTQYF.

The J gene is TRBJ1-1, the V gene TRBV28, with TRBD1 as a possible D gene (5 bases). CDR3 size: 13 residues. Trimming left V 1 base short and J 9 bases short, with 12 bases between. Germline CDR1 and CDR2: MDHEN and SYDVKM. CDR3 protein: CASSLFGAAQAFF. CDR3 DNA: TGTGCCAGCAGTTTATTTGGGGCGGCTCAAGCTTTCTTT.

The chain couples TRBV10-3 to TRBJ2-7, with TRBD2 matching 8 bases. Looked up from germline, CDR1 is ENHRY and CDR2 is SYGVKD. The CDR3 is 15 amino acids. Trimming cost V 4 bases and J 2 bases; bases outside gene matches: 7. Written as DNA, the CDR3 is TGTGCCATCAGTGGCTTAACTAGCGGTACCTACGAGCAGTACTTC. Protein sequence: CAISGLTSGTYEQYF.

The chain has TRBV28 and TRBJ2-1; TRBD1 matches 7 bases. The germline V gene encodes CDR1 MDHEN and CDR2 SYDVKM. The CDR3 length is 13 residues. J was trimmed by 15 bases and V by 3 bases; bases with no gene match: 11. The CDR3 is CASSLSEGAARFF. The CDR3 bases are TGTGCCAGCAGTTTGTCCGAGGGGGCCGCGCGGTTCTTC.

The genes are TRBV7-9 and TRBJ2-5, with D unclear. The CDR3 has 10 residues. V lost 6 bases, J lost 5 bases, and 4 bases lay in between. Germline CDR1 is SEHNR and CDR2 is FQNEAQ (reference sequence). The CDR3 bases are TGTGCCAGCAGAGAGGAGACCCAGTACTTC. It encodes CASREETQYF.

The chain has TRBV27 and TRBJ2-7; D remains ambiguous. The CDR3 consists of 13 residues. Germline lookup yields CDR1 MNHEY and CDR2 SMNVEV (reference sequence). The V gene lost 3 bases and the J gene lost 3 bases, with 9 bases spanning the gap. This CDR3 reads CASSFADNYEQYF. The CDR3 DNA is TGTGCCAGCAGTTTCGCCGACAACTACGAGCAGTACTTC.

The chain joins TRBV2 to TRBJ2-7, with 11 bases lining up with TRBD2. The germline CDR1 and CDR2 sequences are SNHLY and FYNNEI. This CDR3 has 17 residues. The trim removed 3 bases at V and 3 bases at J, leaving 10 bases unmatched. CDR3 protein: CASSDSTSGTTDYEQYF. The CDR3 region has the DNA TGTGCCAGCAGTGATTCGACTAGCGGGACCACAGACTACGAGCAGTACTTC.

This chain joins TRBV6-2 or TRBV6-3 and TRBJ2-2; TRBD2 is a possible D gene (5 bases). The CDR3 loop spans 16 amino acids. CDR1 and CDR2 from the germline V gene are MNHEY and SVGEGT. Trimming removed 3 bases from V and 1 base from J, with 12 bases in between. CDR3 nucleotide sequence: TGTGCCAGCAGTTATGATAGAGGGCTGAACACCGGGGAGCTGTTTTTT. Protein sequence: CASSYDRGLNTGELFF.

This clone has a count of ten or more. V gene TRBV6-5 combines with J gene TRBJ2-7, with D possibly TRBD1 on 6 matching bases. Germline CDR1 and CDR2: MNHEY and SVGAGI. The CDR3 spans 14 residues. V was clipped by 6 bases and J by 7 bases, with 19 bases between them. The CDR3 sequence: CASRASGTPSEQYF. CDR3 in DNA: TGTGCCAGCAGGGCATCTGGGACACCCTCTGAGCAGTACTTC.

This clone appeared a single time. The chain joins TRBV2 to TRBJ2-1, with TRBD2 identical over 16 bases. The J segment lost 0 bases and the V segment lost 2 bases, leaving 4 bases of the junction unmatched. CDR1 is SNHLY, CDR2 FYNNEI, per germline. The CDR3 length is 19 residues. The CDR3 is CASSEWGTSGRASYNEQFF. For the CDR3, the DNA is TGTGCCAGCAGTGAATGGGGGACTAGCGGGAGGGCCTCCTACAATGAGCAGTTCTTC.

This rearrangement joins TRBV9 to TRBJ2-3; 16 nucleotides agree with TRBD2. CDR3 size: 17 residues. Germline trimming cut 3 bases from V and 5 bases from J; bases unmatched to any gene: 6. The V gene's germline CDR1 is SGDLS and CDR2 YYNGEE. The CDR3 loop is CASSEGTSGRVGDTQYF. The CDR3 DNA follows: TGTGCCAGCAGCGAGGGGACTAGCGGGAGGGTAGGAGATACGCAGTATTTT.